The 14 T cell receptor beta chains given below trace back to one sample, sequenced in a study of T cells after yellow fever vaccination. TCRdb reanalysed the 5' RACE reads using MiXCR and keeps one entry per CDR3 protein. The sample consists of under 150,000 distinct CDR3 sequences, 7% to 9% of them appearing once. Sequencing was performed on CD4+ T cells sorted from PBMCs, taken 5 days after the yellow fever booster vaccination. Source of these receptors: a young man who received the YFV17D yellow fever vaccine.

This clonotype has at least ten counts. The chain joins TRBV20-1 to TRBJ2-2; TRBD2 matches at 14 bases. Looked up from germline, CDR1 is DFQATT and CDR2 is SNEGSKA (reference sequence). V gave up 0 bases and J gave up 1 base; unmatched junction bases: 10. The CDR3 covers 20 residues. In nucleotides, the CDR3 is TGCAGTGCTAGAGAGGCGAAGGGACTAGCGGGAGTTTGGAACACCGGGGAGCTGTTTTTT. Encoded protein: CSAREAKGLAGVWNTGELFF.

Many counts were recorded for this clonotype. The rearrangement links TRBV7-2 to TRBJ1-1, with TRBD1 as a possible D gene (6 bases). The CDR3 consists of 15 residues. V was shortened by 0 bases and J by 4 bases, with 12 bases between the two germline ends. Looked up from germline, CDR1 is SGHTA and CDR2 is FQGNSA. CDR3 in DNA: TGTGCCAGCAGCTTAGCCGGGGGGCGTAGCACTGAAGCTTTCTTT. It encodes CASSLAGGRSTEAFF.

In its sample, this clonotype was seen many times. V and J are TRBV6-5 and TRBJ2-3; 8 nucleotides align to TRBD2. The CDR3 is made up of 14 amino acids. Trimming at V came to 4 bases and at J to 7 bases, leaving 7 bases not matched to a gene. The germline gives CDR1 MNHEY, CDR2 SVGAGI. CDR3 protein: CASSSPGTSYTQYF. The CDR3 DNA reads TGTGCCAGCAGTTCCCCCGGGACTAGTTATACGCAGTATTTT.

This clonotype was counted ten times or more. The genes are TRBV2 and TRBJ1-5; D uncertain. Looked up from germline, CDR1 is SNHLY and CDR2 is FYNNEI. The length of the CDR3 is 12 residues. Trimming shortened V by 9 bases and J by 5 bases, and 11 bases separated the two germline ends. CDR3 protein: CASQREDQPQHF. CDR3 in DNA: TGTGCCAGTCAAAGAGAGGATCAGCCCCAGCATTTT. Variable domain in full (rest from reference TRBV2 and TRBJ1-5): EPEVTQTPSHQVTQMGQEVILRCVPISNHLYFYWYRQILGQKVEFLVSFYNNEISEKSEIFDDQFSVERPDGSNFTLKIRSTKLEDSAMYFCASQREDQPQHFGDGTRLSIL.

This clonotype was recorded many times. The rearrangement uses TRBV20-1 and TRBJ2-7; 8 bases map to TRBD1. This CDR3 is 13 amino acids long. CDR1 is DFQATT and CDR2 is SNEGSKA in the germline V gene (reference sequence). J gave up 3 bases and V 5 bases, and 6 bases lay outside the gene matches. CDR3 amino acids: CSAGDRRSYEQYF. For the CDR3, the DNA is TGCAGTGCTGGGGACAGGAGGAGCTACGAGCAGTACTTC.

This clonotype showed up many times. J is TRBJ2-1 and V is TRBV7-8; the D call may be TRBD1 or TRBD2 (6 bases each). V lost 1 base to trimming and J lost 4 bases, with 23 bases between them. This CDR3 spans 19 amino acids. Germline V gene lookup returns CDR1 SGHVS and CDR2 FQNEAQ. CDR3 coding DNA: TGTGCCAGCAGCTTAGAGGGGGGTTATAGCCGGAGTCCGTACAATGAGCAGTTCTTC. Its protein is CASSLEGGYSRSPYNEQFF. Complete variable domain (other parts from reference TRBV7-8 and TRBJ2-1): GAGVSQSPRYKVAKRGQDVALRCDPISGHVSLFWYQQALGQGPEFLTYFQNEAQLDKSGLPSDRFFAERPEGSVSTLKIQRTQQEDSAVYLCASSLEGGYSRSPYNEQFFGPGTRLTVL.

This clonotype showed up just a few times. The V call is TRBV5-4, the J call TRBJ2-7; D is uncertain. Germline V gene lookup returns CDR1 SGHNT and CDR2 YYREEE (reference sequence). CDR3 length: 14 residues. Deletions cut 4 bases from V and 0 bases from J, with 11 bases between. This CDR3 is CASSRGSISYEQYF. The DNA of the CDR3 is TGTGCCAGCAGCCGTGGTTCGATCTCCTACGAGCAGTACTTC.

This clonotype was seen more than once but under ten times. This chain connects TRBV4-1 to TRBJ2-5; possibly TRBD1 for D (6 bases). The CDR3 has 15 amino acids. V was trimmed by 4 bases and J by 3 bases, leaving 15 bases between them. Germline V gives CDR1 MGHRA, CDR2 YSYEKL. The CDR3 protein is CASSRPGTNKETQYF. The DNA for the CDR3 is TGCGCCAGCAGCCGACCGGGGACAAACAAAGAGACCCAGTACTTC.

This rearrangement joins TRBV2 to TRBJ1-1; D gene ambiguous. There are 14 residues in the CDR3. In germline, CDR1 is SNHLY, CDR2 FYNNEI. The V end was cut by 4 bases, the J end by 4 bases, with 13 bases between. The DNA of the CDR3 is TGTGCCAGCAGTGCGGGAGCTTTGGGCACTGAAGCTTTCTTT. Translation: CASSAGALGTEAFF.

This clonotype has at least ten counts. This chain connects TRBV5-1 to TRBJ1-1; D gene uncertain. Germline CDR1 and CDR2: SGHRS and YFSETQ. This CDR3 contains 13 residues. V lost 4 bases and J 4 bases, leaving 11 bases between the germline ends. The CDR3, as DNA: TGCGCCAGCAGCAGAGTGGGGTTCACTGAAGCTTTCTTT. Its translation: CASSRVGFTEAFF.

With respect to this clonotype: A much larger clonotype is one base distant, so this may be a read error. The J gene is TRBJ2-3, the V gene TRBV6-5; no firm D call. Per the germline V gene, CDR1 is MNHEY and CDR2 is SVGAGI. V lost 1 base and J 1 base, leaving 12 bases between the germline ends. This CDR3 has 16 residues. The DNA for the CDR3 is TGTGCCAGCAGTTACTGGCGTGTTCGCGGCACAGATACGCAGTATTTT. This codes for CASSYWRVRGTDTQYF.

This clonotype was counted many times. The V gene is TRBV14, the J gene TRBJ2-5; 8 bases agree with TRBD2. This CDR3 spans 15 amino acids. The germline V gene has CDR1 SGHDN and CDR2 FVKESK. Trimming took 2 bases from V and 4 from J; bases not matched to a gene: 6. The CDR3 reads CASSQPAGDGETQYF. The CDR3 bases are TGTGCCAGCAGCCAACCAGCGGGAGATGGAGAGACCCAGTACTTC.

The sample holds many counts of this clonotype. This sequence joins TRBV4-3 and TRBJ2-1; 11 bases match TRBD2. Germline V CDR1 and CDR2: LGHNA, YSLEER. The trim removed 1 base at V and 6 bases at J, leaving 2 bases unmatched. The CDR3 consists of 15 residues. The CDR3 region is CASSQVAGGANEQFF. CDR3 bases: TGCGCCAGCAGCCAAGTAGCGGGAGGGGCCAATGAGCAGTTCTTC.

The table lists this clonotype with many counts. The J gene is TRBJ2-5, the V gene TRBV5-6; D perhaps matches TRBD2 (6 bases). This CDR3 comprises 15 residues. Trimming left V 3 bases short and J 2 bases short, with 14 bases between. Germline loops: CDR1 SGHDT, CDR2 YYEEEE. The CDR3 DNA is TGTGCCAGCAGCTCCCTGGAGGGCCCTCAAGAGACCCAGTACTTC. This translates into CASSSLEGPQETQYF.